This T cell receptor beta chain was identified during a study of human T cells and chemical hapten exposure. About the study: Scalp application of diphenylcyclopropenone was performed weekly in patients across the entire roughly 22-week study.

Time point defined: patch test 2, 6 weeks after DPC sensitization. The treatment here: therapeutic diphenylcyclopropenone sensitization with weekly scalp DPC. Findings and caveats of the study: Expanded TCRs clustered into significantly more large CDR3 similarity groups than controls, the analysis revealed.

As handled by the study authors: 95,638 TCRs per sample was the median, with a range of about 20,000 to 750,000. TCRdb passed the RACE reads through MiXCR, listing each CDR3 protein once. The authors' filters were not applied to this entry. The sample lists about 84,000 distinct CDR3 sequences, 8% to 13% occurring once. This CDR3 spans 14 amino acids. CDR1 is MDHEN and CDR2 is SYDVKM in the germline V gene. Trimming removed 8 bases at V and 6 bases at J, with 17 bases between. A note on this clonotype: Its matching antigen is unknown.

This chain connects TRBV28 to TRBJ2-1; D might be TRBD1 (6 bases). This clonotype was obtained from a woman in her forties or fifties with alopecia areata. Some clones in this sample may be carry-over from other donors' samples. The specimen comprised whole blood, sampled in connection with sensitization to the hapten diphenylcyclopropenone (DPC). In DNA, the CDR3 is TGTGCCAGCGTAAAGGACAGTCACTCCAATGAGCAGTTCTTC. This codes for CASVKDSHSNEQFF.